This TCR beta chain was obtained from a study of shared clonotypes between healthy human individuals. Notes on this clone: Its antigen is as yet unknown.

Study-wide points: The rarefaction results pointed to incomplete sorted-subset sequencing despite large depth.

The repertoire was sequenced with immunoSEQ multiplex PCR; TCRdb's copy has only in-frame clones and lacks some. This table has about 2 million clones, roughly 94% appearing once. Donation came from healthy HIV-negative adults that had no recent acute infections or vaccinations. This CDR3 has 15 residues. V shed 5 bases and J shed 6 bases, with 19 bases lying between them. Per the germline V gene, CDR1 is SNHLY and CDR2 is FYNNEI. Material: naive CD4+ T cells sorted from blood. Subset noted: CD45RA+ positively selected. The TCR sequence derives from a man younger than 30 in good health. V is TRBV2 and J is TRBJ1-1; a weak D match, TRBD1 (6 bases). The CDR3 protein is CASSTRGGTGAEAFF. As DNA, the CDR3 is TGTGCCAGCAGTACCAGAGGGGGGACTGGTGCTGAAGCTTTCTTT.